Listed here is a single T cell receptor beta chain. This sample stems from a study of control samples from healthy donors and cancer patients. Sequencing was performed with immunoSEQ multiplex PCR; in TCRdb, only in-frame clones are kept and a portion is missing. The data contain tens of thousands of clones, about 89% of them singletons. Trimming took off 3 bases at V and 11 bases at J, with 13 bases between the two ends. Per the germline V gene, CDR1 is MDHEN and CDR2 is SYDVKM. The CDR3 loop spans 13 amino acids. The sample comprised blood. The chain combines TRBV28 with TRBJ1-4; possible D gene TRBD1, 6 bases. The receptor comes from a woman in her sixties or seventies in good health. In DNA, the CDR3 is TGTGCCAGCAGTTTCAGGGGCGGGCGGAAACTGTTTTTT. Translation: CASSFRGGRKLFF.